This T cell receptor beta chain emerged from a study of cytomegalovirus exposure and HLA in healthy donors. Study conclusions and caveats: The study dropped some indistinguishable V segments, TRBV6-2 and TRBV6-3 among them. The authors enumerated roughly 160 TCR beta chains as linked to cytomegalovirus.

With 60 Vbeta and 13 Jbeta primers, the PCR was carried out. Original methodology: Approximately 12 million of tens of millions of unique TCR beta chains were shared, per a later count. The protocol was immunoSEQ multiplex PCR, while the TCRdb copy is restricted to in-frame clones and leaves out a portion. V, J and clone size are those of that table, while D and trimming were read from the DNA. Among some 110,000 clones listed, 12% to 15% were seen once. With 4 bases clipped from V and 7 bases from J, the junction kept 4 bases outside the gene matches. The CDR3 extends over 13 amino acids. Germline assignment: CDR1 SQVTM and CDR2 ANQGSEA. This clone has at least ten counts. The antigen is undetermined. Everyone who donated was a healthy bone marrow donor.

The chain uses TRBV29-1 and TRBJ2-5, with 12 bases identical to TRBD2. The origin of this receptor is a female donor in good health and CMV-seronegative. The sequenced sample consisted of PBMCs. The CDR3 loop reads CSVGLAGDRTQYF. The CDR3 nucleotides are TGCAGCGTTGGACTAGCGGGAGATCGGACCCAGTACTTC.